Presented here are 27 T cell receptor beta chains from one specimen sequenced in a study of early T cells in non-severe SARS-CoV-2 infection. TCRdb re-called the 5' RACE reads with MiXCR, one entry per CDR3 protein. This table has roughly 75,000 distinct CDR3 sequences, about a sixth appearing once. The sequenced sample consisted of whole blood. These receptors came from an adult who was a healthcare worker with PCR-confirmed SARS-CoV-2 infection or an uninfected control (not recorded which).

As regards this clonotype: This may come from a read error, since a much larger clone is one base off. Lacking the conserved final phenylalanine or tryptophan, this CDR3 likely reflects a read error. CDR3 DNA: TGTGCCAGCAGTTATTCCGGGGATACCTACAATGAGCAGTTCTTA. It specifies CASSYSGDTYNEQFL. The gene calls are TRBV6-6 and TRBJ2-1, with D possibly matching TRBD2 (5 bases). V was clipped by 3 bases and J by 2 bases, with 11 bases between them. In germline, CDR1 is MNHNY, CDR2 SVGAGI (reference sequence). The CDR3 contains 15 residues.

This clonotype was recorded a few times. V gene TRBV12-3 or TRBV12-4 combines with J gene TRBJ2-7, with 8 bases lining up with TRBD2. The CDR3 extends over 15 amino acids. V lost 6 bases, J lost 5 bases, and 12 bases stayed unmatched. CDR3 sequence (DNA): TGTGCCAGCAGCCTGAGGGGGAGCGGGAGAAACGAGCAGTACTTC. This encodes CASSLRGSGRNEQYF.

This chain uses TRBV6-5 with TRBJ2-1; 8 nucleotides line up with TRBD1. The J segment lost 3 bases and the V segment lost 5 bases, leaving 3 bases of the junction unmatched. The CDR3 is 14 residues long. In germline, CDR1 is MNHEY, CDR2 SVGAGI. The CDR3 DNA reads as TGTGCCAGCAGTCAACAGGGGGGCTACAATGAGCAGTTCTTC. It is translated as CASSQQGGYNEQFF.

This clonotype has just a few counts. The V gene is TRBV28, the J gene TRBJ1-2, with 7 bases matching TRBD1. This CDR3 comprises 13 residues. Germline V lookup: CDR1 MDHEN, CDR2 SYDVKM. Trimming cost V 7 bases and J 5 bases; bases outside gene matches: 7. As DNA, the CDR3 is TGTGCCAGCAATCCGGGACAGAGTTATGGCTACACCTTC. Its translation is CASNPGQSYGYTF.

In this sample, this clonotype turned up a few times. One end of the junction varies from germline; a read error may be responsible. The V and J genes are TRBV7-9 and TRBJ2-3; D unresolved. CDR1 is SEHNR and CDR2 is FQNEAQ in the germline V gene (reference sequence). The CDR3 sequence is 15 residues long. The CDR3 sequence: CVSSLEARGTDTQYF. The CDR3 bases are TGTGTCAGCAGCTTAGAGGCCCGTGGCACAGATACGCAGTATTTT.

The sample holds many counts of this clonotype. The CDR3 loop is CASSLEDRGGNTEAFF. The DNA of the CDR3 is TGCGCCAGCAGCTTGGAGGACAGGGGGGGAAACACTGAAGCTTTCTTT. The chain carries TRBV5-1 and TRBJ1-1, with 10 bases matching TRBD1. Germline lookup yields CDR1 SGHRS and CDR2 YFSETQ. V shed 0 bases, J shed 2 bases, and the junction held 4 bases outside the gene matches. The CDR3 is made up of 16 amino acids.

V usage is TRBV2 and J usage is TRBJ2-7; 10 bases map to TRBD2. The trim removed 5 bases at V and 6 bases at J, leaving 4 bases unmatched. The CDR3 length is 13 residues. Germline loops: CDR1 SNHLY, CDR2 FYNNEI. In DNA form, the CDR3 reads TGTGCCAGCAGTATCGGACTAGCGGCCGAGCAGTACTTC. It encodes CASSIGLAAEQYF.

The chain uses TRBV7-9 and TRBJ1-6; D is uncertain. V was clipped by 5 bases and J by 10 bases, with 15 bases between them. This CDR3 spans 14 amino acids. Germline assignment: CDR1 SEHNR and CDR2 FQNEAQ (reference sequence). CDR3 coding DNA: TGTGCCAGCAGCCCATTGGAGGGTAACTCACCCCTCCACTTT. It translates to CASSPLEGNSPLHF.

In its sample, this clonotype was seen a few times. This chain uses TRBV11-3 with TRBJ1-2, with 8 positions matching TRBD1. The CDR3 has 14 residues. Germline V gives CDR1 SGHNT, CDR2 YENEEA. V was pared by 1 base and J by 8 bases, with 6 bases of the junction left unmatched. The CDR3 DNA is TGTGCCAGCAGCTTAGGGGACAGGATTTTGGGCTACACCTTC. Translated, it gives CASSLGDRILGYTF.

This clonotype was seen a handful of times. This chain connects TRBV20-1 to TRBJ2-3; TRBD1 matches at 8 bases. V lost 4 bases, J lost 0 bases, and 6 bases stayed unmatched. This CDR3 is built from 15 residues. The germline V gene encodes CDR1 DFQATT and CDR2 SNEGSKA (reference sequence). Here the CDR3 DNA reads TGCAGTGCTAAGCAGGGGGCGCGAAGCACAGATACGCAGTATTTT. This codes for CSAKQGARSTDTQYF.

The chain uses TRBV10-3 and TRBJ2-7; no reliable D call. V lost 2 bases to trimming and J lost 4 bases, with 6 bases between them. CDR1 and CDR2 from the germline V gene are ENHRY and SYGVKD. The CDR3 has 12 amino acids. The chain's CDR3 is CAISERTYEQYF. CDR3 sequence (DNA): TGTGCCATCAGTGAGAGGACGTACGAGCAGTACTTC.

This clonotype has just one count. The rearrangement joins TRBV2 to TRBJ2-3; TRBD2 aligns across 11 bases. CDR1 is SNHLY, CDR2 FYNNEI, per germline. The V and J ends lost 8 bases and 11 bases, in that order; junction bases with no gene match: 12. The CDR3 is made up of 14 amino acids. The CDR3 sequence is CASGLAGFLRGQYF. The CDR3 DNA follows: TGTGCCAGCGGACTAGCGGGCTTCCTCAGGGGGCAGTATTTT.

The rearrangement joins TRBV5-1 to TRBJ1-1, with no clear D. Germline V gene lookup returns CDR1 SGHRS and CDR2 YFSETQ. CDR3 length: 11 residues. Trimming took off 0 bases at V and 7 bases at J, with 4 bases between the two ends. CDR3 coding DNA: TGCGCCAGCAGCTTGGGGGGTGAAGCTTTCTTT. Amino acid sequence: CASSLGGEAFF.

This clonotype rates as medium-sized (0.01 to 0.1%). V usage is TRBV28 and J usage is TRBJ2-7; D is ambiguous. The CDR3 is made up of 14 amino acids. CDR1 is MDHEN, CDR2 SYDVKM, per germline. Trimming shortened V by 2 bases and J by 9 bases, and 17 bases separated the two germline ends. In nucleotides, the CDR3 is TGTGCCAGCAGTTTAGGAGACGTCCCACGTAGGCAGTACTTC. Translating it yields CASSLGDVPRRQYF.

This clonotype was detected ten times or more. This sequence joins TRBV25-1 and TRBJ2-2; unclear D gene. The CDR3 has 11 residues. Germline-derived CDR1 and CDR2 are MGHDK and SYGVNS. V gave up 6 bases and J gave up 2 bases, with 1 base separating them. The CDR3 sequence is CASSNTGELFF. CDR3 in DNA: TGTGCCAGCAGCAACACCGGGGAGCTGTTTTTT.

This clonotype is judged medium-sized. The chain has TRBV4-1 and TRBJ2-1; 7 nucleotides align to TRBD2. This CDR3 comprises 17 residues. Germline V gives CDR1 MGHRA, CDR2 YSYEKL. Trimming took 0 bases from V and 0 from J; bases not matched to a gene: 5. The CDR3 is CASSQDPRGVSYNEQFF. CDR3 DNA: TGCGCCAGCAGCCAAGATCCCCGGGGGGTCTCCTACAATGAGCAGTTCTTC.

This clonotype has just a few counts. V and J are TRBV15 and TRBJ2-1; D call uncertain. The CDR3 has 17 amino acids. The germline CDR1 and CDR2 sequences are LNHNV and YYDKDF (reference sequence). V gave up 3 bases and J gave up 4 bases, with 19 bases separating them. The DNA for the CDR3 is TGTGCCACCAGCAGCGGCTTCTCAACCCCCACTTACAATGAGCAGTTCTTC. Translation: CATSSGFSTPTYNEQFF.

This clonotype came up a few times. This sequence joins TRBV7-9 and TRBJ2-1; D possibly corresponds to TRBD1 (5 bases). This CDR3 contains 13 residues. The V gene lost 1 base and the J gene lost 13 bases, with 14 bases spanning the gap. Germline V gene sequence: CDR1 SEHNR, CDR2 FQNEAQ (reference sequence). CDR3 residues: CASSLVGAVGQFF. CDR3 nucleotide sequence: TGTGCCAGCAGCTTAGTTGGGGCGGTCGGTCAGTTCTTC.

In this sample, this clonotype turned up a few times. The V call is TRBV15, the J call TRBJ2-5; D remains unclear. CDR3 size: 16 residues. From germline, CDR1 is LNHNV and CDR2 YYDKDF (reference sequence). With 0 bases removed from V and 7 bases from J, the gap between germline ends came to 18 bases. CDR3 protein: CATSREGGLGGWTQYF. The CDR3 coding sequence is TGTGCCACCAGCAGAGAGGGTGGGCTCGGCGGTTGGACCCAGTACTTC.

This clonotype was detected only a few times. The rearrangement links TRBV10-3 to TRBJ2-2; 9 nucleotides line up with TRBD1. V lost 6 bases and J lost 5; bases outside the gene matches: 4. CDR1 ENHRY and CDR2 SYGVKD come from the germline V gene. The CDR3 sequence is 14 residues long. DNA of the CDR3: TGTGCCATCAGGGGACAGGGACAAACCGGGGAGCTGTTTTTT. Residues: CAIRGQGQTGELFF.

This clonotype showed up many times. J is TRBJ2-2 and V is TRBV6-1; tentative D call: TRBD1 (5 bases). Trimming pared 5 bases from V and 0 bases from J, leaving 7 bases between. Germline values: CDR1 MNHNS, CDR2 SASEGT. The CDR3 sequence is 14 residues long. DNA for the CDR3: TGTGCCAGCAGTACAGGCCCGAACACCGGGGAGCTGTTTTTT. Protein sequence: CASSTGPNTGELFF.

There are a few counts of this clonotype. The V gene is TRBV10-1, the J gene TRBJ2-7; tentatively, D is TRBD1 or TRBD2 (5 bases each). Trimming left V 3 bases short and J 4 bases short, with 10 bases between. Germline V CDR1 and CDR2: WNHNN, SYGVQD (reference sequence). This CDR3 has 13 residues. The CDR3 bases are TGCGCCAGCAGTGACCCGGGGCTATACGAGCAGTACTTC. Translation: CASSDPGLYEQYF.

The V and J genes are TRBV4-1 and TRBJ1-4, with D perhaps TRBD1 (5 bases). The CDR3 loop spans 17 amino acids. Germline V CDR1 and CDR2: MGHRA, YSYEKL. Trimming pared 4 bases from V and 2 bases from J, leaving 17 bases between. The CDR3 region has the DNA TGCGCCAGCAGCCCCCGGGAAGGGGCGACGACTAATGAAAAACTGTTTTTT. Protein product: CASSPREGATTNEKLFF.

The chain uses TRBV20-1 and TRBJ1-4; D is unclear. The germline V and J ends were trimmed by 1 base and 7 bases, with 7 bases remaining between them. Germline values: CDR1 DFQATT, CDR2 SNEGSKA (reference sequence). The CDR3 extends over 12 amino acids. CDR3 DNA: TGCAGTGCTAGAGTACACGGTGAAAAACTGTTTTTT. As protein: CSARVHGEKLFF.

This clonotype was picked up a small number of times. V and J are TRBV10-2 and TRBJ1-2; no reliable D call. V was pared by 4 bases and J by 1 base, with 7 bases between. Germline V CDR1 and CDR2: WSHSY, SAAADI. This CDR3 comprises 13 residues. The CDR3 is CASSGQVNYGYTF. CDR3 DNA sequence: TGCGCCAGCAGTGGTCAGGTTAACTATGGCTACACCTTC.

J is TRBJ1-3 and V is TRBV3-2; the table's D call TRBD1 went unverified against the DNA. TRBV3-2 is a known pseudogene. This CDR3 comprises 14 residues. CDR3 coding DNA: TGTGCCAGCAGCCAGACAGGGTCTGGAAACACCATATATTTT. Amino acids: CASSQTGSGNTIYF.

This clonotype was recorded a few times. This chain connects TRBV5-6 to TRBJ2-7; 7 bases line up with TRBD2. Germline values: CDR1 SGHDT, CDR2 YYEEEE. This CDR3 has 12 residues. Trimming at V came to 6 bases and at J to 5 bases, leaving 5 bases not matched to a gene. CDR3 sequence (DNA): TGTGCCAGCAACGGGGGGAAAAACGAGCAGTACTTC. It codes for CASNGGKNEQYF.